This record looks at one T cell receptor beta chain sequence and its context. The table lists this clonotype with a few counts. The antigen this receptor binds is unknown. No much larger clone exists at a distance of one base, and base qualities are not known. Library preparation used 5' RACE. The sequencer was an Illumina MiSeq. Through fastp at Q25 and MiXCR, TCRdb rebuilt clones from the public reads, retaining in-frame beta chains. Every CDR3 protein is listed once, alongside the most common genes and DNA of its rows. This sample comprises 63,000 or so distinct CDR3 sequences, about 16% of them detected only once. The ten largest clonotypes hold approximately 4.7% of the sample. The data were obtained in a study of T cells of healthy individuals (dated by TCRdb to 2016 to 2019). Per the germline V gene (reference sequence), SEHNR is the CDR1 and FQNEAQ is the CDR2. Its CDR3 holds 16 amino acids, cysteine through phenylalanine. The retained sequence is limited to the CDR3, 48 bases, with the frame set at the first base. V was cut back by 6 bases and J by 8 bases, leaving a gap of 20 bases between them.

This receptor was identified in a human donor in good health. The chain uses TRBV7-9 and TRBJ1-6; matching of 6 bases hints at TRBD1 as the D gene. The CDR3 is CASRGETGAPHSPLHF. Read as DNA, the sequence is TGTGCCAGCAGAGGAGAGACAGGCGCCCCGCATTCACCCCTCCACTTT.